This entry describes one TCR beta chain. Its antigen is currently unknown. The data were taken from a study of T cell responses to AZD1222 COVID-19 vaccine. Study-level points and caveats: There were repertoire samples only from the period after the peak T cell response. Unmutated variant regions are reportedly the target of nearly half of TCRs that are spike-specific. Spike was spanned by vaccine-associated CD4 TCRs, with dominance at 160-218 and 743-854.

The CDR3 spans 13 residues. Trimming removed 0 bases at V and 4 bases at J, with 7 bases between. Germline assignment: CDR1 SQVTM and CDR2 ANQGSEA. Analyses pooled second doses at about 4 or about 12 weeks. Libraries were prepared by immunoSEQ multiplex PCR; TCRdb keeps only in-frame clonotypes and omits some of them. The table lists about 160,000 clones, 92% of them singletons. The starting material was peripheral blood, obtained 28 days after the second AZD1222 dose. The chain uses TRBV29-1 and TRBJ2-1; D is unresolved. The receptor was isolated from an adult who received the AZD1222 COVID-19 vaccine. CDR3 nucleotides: TGCAGCGTTGAAGATCCGAAGTACAATGAGCAGTTCTTC. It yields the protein CSVEDPKYNEQFF.